This passage covers 15 T cell receptor beta chains from one sample sequenced in a study of graft-versus-host responses after intestinal transplantation. Clones were sequenced by immunoSEQ multiplex PCR, and TCRdb holds only the in-frame ones, with some missing. The sample carries thousands of clones, around 90% recorded once. Source: PBMCs, taken 30 to 32 days after intestinal transplant. These receptors originate from a human patient who received an intestinal transplant, so some T cells may come from the graft donor.

The chain uses TRBV6-1 and TRBJ1-5; 7 bases agree with TRBD1. The germline gives CDR1 MNHNS, CDR2 SASEGT. CDR3 length: 14 amino acids. V shed 1 base and J 7 bases; nucleotides not matched to a gene: 4. CDR3 nucleotide sequence: TGTGCCAGCAGTGAAGGGCCAGGGGGACAGCCCCAGCATTTT. Amino acid sequence: CASSEGPGGQPQHF.

The gene calls are TRBV4-3 and TRBJ1-1, with D hard to call. CDR3 length: 14 amino acids. The germline V gene encodes CDR1 LGHNA and CDR2 YSLEER. The V end lost 0 bases, the J end lost 1 base, and 6 bases lay between the germline ends. CDR3 residues: CASSQDWGNTEAFF. CDR3 in DNA: TGCGCCAGCAGCCAAGATTGGGGGAACACTGAAGCTTTCTTT.

For the CDR3, the DNA is TGTGCCAGCAGACCGTCGGGGTTAGGCACTGAAGCTTTCTTT. It translates to CASRPSGLGTEAFF. The chain uses TRBV11-1 and TRBJ1-1; no firm D call. V dropped 6 bases and J dropped 4 bases, with 15 bases sitting between them. The CDR3 covers 14 residues. Germline V gives CDR1 SGHAT, CDR2 FQDESV (reference sequence).

This chain uses TRBV4-1 with TRBJ1-3, with D uncertain. Germline V gene sequence: CDR1 MGHRA, CDR2 YSYEKL. Trimming left V 0 bases short and J 3 bases short, with 12 bases between. The CDR3 loop spans 16 amino acids. Written as DNA, the CDR3 is TGCGCCAGCAGCCAAGATTTTTACGGTAGTGGAAACACCATATATTTT. It encodes CASSQDFYGSGNTIYF.

The rearrangement links TRBV9 to TRBJ2-1; no reliable D call. CDR1 SGDLS and CDR2 YYNGEE come from the germline V gene. V was cut by 4 bases and J by 2 bases, with 16 bases left in between. The CDR3 has 16 residues. The DNA for the CDR3 is TGTGCCAGCAGCTTAACCACCGGCCAGGCCTACAATGAGCAGTTCTTC. It encodes CASSLTTGQAYNEQFF.

The V gene is TRBV15, the J gene TRBJ2-1; D perhaps matches TRBD2 (7 bases). This CDR3 comprises 16 residues. Germline-derived CDR1 and CDR2 are LNHNV and YYDKDF (reference sequence). V lost 0 bases to trimming and J lost 3 bases, with 12 bases between them. CDR3 sequence reads: CATSREYGGLYNEQFF. The CDR3 DNA reads as TGTGCCACCAGCAGAGAATACGGGGGGCTCTACAATGAGCAGTTCTTC. The entire variable domain, with the rest obtained from reference TRBV15 and TRBJ2-1, is as follows: DAMVIQNPRYQVTQFGKPVTLSCSQTLNHNVMYWYQQKSSQAPKLLFHYYDKDFNNEADTPDNFQSRRPNTSFCFLDIRSPGLGDTAMYLCATSREYGGLYNEQFFGPGTRLTVL.

V gene TRBV2 combines with J gene TRBJ2-7, with a tentative D call TRBD2 (5 bases). V gave up 11 bases and J gave up 1 base, with 12 bases separating them. CDR3 length: 12 residues. Germline CDR1 reads SNHLY; CDR2 reads FYNNEI. The chain's CDR3 is CALIGVSYEQYF. CDR3 sequence (DNA): TGTGCCCTCATCGGGGTGTCCTACGAGCAGTACTTC.

The chain is built from TRBV5-4 and TRBJ1-1; D is ambiguous. The length of the CDR3 is 14 residues. Germline V gives CDR1 SGHNT, CDR2 YYREEE (reference sequence). Between the trimmed V and J ends, which lost 2 bases and 8 bases, there was a span of 16 bases. CDR3 sequence: CASSFTERGPEAFF. The CDR3 DNA is TGTGCCAGCAGCTTCACCGAACGAGGGCCGGAAGCTTTCTTT.

In this sample, this clone turned up once. The V gene is TRBV7-9, the J gene TRBJ2-5; perhaps TRBD2 as D (5 bases). The CDR3 spans 16 residues. Deletions cut 4 bases from V and 4 bases from J, with 19 bases between. Per germline, CDR1 SEHNR and CDR2 FQNEAQ (reference sequence). CDR3 coding DNA: TGTGCCAGCAGCTCCTTGGTCGCGGGCCCGGCAGAGACCCAGTACTTC. Its translation: CASSSLVAGPAETQYF.

The CDR3 protein is CASSIGQGADTQYF. The CDR3, as DNA: TGTGCCAGTAGTATAGGACAGGGGGCAGATACGCAGTATTTT. This chain links TRBV19 with TRBJ2-3; 9 nucleotides line up with TRBD1. CDR3 length equals 14 residues. Germline CDR1 reads LNHDA; CDR2 reads SQIVND (reference sequence). J gave up 4 bases and V 1 base, and 0 bases lay outside the gene matches.

The chain carries TRBV4-1 and TRBJ2-7, with D possibly being TRBD1 or TRBD2 (5 bases each). V was shortened by 0 bases and J by 1 base, with 10 bases between the two germline ends. There are 15 residues in the CDR3. Germline CDR1 MGHRA, CDR2 YSYEKL. The CDR3 coding sequence is TGCGCCAGCAGCCAAGATCCGGGGCCGTCCTACGAGCAGTACTTC. It specifies CASSQDPGPSYEQYF.

The chain combines TRBV7-9 with TRBJ2-3; TRBD1 matches at 7 bases. The CDR3 contains 15 residues. Germline CDR1 reads SEHNR; CDR2 reads FQNEAQ (reference sequence). The J segment lost 1 base and the V segment lost 2 bases, leaving 3 bases of the junction unmatched. CDR3 residues: CASSLYQGGTDTQYF. CDR3 coding DNA: TGTGCCAGCAGCTTATATCAGGGGGGCACAGATACGCAGTATTTT.

The V gene is TRBV4-2, the J gene TRBJ2-3, with TRBD2 identical over 7 bases. Germline V gives CDR1 LGHNA, CDR2 YNFKEQ. Trimming took 7 bases from V and 2 from J; bases not matched to a gene: 9. CDR3 size: 15 residues. CDR3: CASTLSGTYTDTQYF. CDR3 nucleotide sequence: TGTGCCAGCACGCTAAGCGGGACTTACACAGATACGCAGTATTTT.

The chain uses TRBV2 and TRBJ1-4, with 7 bases matching TRBD1. CDR1 and CDR2 from the germline V gene are SNHLY and FYNNEI. With V trimmed by 8 bases and J by 7 bases, 7 bases remained unmatched. The length of the CDR3 is 13 residues. The CDR3 spells CASWGGGSEKLFF. The CDR3 coding sequence is TGTGCCAGCTGGGGAGGGGGCAGTGAAAAACTGTTTTTT.

V usage is TRBV7-2 and J usage is TRBJ1-1; possible D gene TRBD1, 5 bases. Trimming took 0 bases from V and 0 from J, leaving 5 bases between them. Per germline, CDR1 SGHTA and CDR2 FQGNSA. The CDR3 runs 14 residues. CDR3 loop: CASSLAGVNTEAFF. The CDR3, as DNA: TGTGCCAGCAGCTTAGCAGGGGTGAACACTGAAGCTTTCTTT.